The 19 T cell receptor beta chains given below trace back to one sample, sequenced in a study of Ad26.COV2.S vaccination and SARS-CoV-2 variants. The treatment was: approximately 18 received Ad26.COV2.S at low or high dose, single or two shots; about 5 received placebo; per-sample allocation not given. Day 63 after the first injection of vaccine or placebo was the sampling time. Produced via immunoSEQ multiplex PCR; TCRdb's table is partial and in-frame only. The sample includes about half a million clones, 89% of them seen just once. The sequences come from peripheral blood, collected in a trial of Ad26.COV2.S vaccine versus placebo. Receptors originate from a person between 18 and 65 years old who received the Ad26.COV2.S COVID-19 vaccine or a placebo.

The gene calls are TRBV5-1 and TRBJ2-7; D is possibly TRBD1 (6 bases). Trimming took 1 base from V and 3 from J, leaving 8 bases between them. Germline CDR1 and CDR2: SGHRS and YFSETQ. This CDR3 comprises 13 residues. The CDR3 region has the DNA TGCGCCAGCAGCTTGATACAGGGCTACGAGCAGTACTTC. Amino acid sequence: CASSLIQGYEQYF.

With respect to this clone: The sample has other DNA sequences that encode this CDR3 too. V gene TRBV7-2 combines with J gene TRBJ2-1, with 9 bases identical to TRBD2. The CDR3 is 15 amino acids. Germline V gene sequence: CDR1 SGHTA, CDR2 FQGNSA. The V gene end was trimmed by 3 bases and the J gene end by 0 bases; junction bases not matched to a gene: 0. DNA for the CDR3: TGTGCCAGCAGCTTTAGCGGGAGCTCCTACAATGAGCAGTTCTTC. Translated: CASSFSGSSYNEQFF.

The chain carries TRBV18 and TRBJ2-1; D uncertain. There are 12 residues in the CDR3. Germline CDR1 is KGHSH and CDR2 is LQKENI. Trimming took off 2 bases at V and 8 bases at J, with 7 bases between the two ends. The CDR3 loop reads CASSPGTHEQFF. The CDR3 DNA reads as TGTGCCAGCTCACCAGGCACCCATGAGCAGTTCTTC.

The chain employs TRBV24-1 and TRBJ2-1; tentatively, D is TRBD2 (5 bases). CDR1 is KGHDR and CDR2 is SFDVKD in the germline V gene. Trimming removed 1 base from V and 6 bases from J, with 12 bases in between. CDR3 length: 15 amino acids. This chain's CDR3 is CATSDFGLAANEQFF. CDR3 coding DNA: TGTGCCACCAGTGATTTTGGGCTAGCTGCCAATGAGCAGTTCTTC.

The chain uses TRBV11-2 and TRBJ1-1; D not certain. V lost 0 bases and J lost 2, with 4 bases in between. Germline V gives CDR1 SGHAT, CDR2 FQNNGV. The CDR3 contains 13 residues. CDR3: CASSLDHNTEAFF. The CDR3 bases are TGTGCCAGCAGCTTAGACCATAACACTGAAGCTTTCTTT.

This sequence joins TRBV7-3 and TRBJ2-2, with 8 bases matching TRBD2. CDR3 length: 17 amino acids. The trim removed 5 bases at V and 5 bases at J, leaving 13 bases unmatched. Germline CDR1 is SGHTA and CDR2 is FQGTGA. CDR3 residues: CASSLLPSGGITGELFF. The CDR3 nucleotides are TGTGCCAGCAGCCTCCTCCCGAGCGGGGGCATAACCGGGGAGCTGTTTTTT.

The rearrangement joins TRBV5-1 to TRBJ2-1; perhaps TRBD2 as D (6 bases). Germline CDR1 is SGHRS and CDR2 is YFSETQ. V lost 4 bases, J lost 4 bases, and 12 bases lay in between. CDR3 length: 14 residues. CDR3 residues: CASSPGLTYNEQFF. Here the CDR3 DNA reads TGCGCCAGCAGCCCCGGACTAACTTACAATGAGCAGTTCTTC. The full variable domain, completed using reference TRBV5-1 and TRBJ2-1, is KAGVTQTPRYLIKTRGQQVTLSCSPISGHRSVSWYQQTPGQGLQFLFEYFSETQRNKGNFPGRFSGRQFSNSRSEMNVSTLELGDSALYLCASSPGLTYNEQFFGPGTRLTVL.

CDR3 amino acids: CASSRTVQETQYF. For the CDR3, the DNA is TGTGCCAGCAGCCGGACAGTCCAAGAGACCCAGTACTTC. The chain employs TRBV11-2 and TRBJ2-5; D perhaps matches TRBD1 (6 bases). Germline assignment: CDR1 SGHAT and CDR2 FQNNGV. The V end was cut by 5 bases, the J end by 1 base, with 8 bases between. This CDR3 region has 13 residues.

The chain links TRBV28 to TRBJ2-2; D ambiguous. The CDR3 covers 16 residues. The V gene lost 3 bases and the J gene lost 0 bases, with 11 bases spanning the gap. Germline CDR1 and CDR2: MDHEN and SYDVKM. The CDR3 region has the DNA TGTGCCAGCAGTTTCGTTAGAATCGCGAACACCGGGGAGCTGTTTTTT. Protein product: CASSFVRIANTGELFF.

DNA for the CDR3: TGTGCCAGCAGCCCTGACGGAGGAAGCGGGACCCAGTACTTC. Encoded protein: CASSPDGGSGTQYF. The chain employs TRBV7-8 and TRBJ2-5; D possibly corresponds to TRBD2 (5 bases). Per the germline V gene, CDR1 is SGHVS and CDR2 is FQNEAQ. Trimming left V 5 bases short and J 7 bases short, with 17 bases between. The CDR3 has 14 amino acids.

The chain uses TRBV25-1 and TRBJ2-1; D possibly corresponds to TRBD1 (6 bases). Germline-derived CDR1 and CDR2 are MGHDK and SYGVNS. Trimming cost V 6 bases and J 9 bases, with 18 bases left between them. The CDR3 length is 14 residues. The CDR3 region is CASSRDTVIGEQFF. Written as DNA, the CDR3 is TGTGCCAGCAGCCGGGACACAGTAATCGGTGAGCAGTTCTTC.

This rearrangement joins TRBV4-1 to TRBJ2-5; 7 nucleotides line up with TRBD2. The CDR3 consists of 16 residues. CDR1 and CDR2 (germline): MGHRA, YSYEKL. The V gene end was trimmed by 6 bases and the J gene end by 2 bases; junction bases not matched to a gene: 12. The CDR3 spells CASRPGTGGKQETQYF. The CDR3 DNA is TGCGCCAGCAGACCCGGGACGGGGGGTAAGCAAGAGACCCAGTACTTC.

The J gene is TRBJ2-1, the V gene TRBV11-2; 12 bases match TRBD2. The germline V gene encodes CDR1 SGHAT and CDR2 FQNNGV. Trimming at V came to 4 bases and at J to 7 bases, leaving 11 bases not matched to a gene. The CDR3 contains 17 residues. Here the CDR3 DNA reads TGTGCCAGCAGCTCCGTTCGACTAGCGGGGGTACCGAATGAGCAGTTCTTC. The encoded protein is CASSSVRLAGVPNEQFF. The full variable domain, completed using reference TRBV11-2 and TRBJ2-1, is EAGVAQSPRYKIIEKRQSVAFWCNPISGHATLYWYQQILGQGPKLLIQFQNNGVVDDSQLPKDRFSAERLKGVDSTLKIQPAKLEDSAVYLCASSSVRLAGVPNEQFFGPGTRLTVL.

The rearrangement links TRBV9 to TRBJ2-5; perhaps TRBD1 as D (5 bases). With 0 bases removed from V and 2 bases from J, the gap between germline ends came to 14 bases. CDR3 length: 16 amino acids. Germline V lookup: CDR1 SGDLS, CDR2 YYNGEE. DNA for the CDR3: TGTGCCAGCAGCGTAGGGCCTAACAGGCCTCAAGAGACCCAGTACTTC. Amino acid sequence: CASSVGPNRPQETQYF.

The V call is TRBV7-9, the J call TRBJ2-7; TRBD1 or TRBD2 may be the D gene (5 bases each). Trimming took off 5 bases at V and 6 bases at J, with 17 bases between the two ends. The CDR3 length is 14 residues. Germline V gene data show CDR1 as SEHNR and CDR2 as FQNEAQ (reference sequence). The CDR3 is CASSPQGTGGEQYF. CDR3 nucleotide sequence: TGTGCCAGCAGCCCCCAAGGGACCGGAGGCGAGCAGTACTTC.

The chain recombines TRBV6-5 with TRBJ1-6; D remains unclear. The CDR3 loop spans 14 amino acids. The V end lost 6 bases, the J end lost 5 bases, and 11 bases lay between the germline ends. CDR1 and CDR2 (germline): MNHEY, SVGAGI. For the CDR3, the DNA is TGTGCCAGCAGAGGGTGGCAGAATAATTCACCCCTCCACTTT. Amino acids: CASRGWQNNSPLHF.

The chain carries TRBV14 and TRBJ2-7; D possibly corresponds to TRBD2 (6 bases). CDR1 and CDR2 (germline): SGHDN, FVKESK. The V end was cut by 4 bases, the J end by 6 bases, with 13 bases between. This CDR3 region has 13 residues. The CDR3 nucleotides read TGTGCCAGCAGCCGGACGACTAGACCCGAGCAGTACTTC. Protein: CASSRTTRPEQYF.

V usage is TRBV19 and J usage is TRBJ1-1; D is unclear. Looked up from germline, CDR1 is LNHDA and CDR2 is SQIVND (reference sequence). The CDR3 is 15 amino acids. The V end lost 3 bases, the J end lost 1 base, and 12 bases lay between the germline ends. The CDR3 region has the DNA TGTGCCAGTAGTATTTCAGGTCCGGGGAACACTGAAGCTTTCTTT. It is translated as CASSISGPGNTEAFF. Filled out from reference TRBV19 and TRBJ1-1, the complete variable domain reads DGGITQSPKYLFRKEGQNVTLSCEQNLNHDAMYWYRQDPGQGLRLIYYSQIVNDFQKGDIAEGYSVSREKKESFPLTVTSAQKNPTAFYLCASSISGPGNTEAFFGQGTRLTVV.

Written as DNA, the CDR3 is TGTGCCAGCAGTGAAGGAAACTATGGCTACACCTTC. Protein sequence: CASSEGNYGYTF. The chain recombines TRBV25-1 with TRBJ1-2; D is undetermined. Trimming removed 2 bases at V and 2 bases at J, with 3 bases between. Germline V gene sequence: CDR1 MGHDK, CDR2 SYGVNS. The CDR3 runs to 12 residues.